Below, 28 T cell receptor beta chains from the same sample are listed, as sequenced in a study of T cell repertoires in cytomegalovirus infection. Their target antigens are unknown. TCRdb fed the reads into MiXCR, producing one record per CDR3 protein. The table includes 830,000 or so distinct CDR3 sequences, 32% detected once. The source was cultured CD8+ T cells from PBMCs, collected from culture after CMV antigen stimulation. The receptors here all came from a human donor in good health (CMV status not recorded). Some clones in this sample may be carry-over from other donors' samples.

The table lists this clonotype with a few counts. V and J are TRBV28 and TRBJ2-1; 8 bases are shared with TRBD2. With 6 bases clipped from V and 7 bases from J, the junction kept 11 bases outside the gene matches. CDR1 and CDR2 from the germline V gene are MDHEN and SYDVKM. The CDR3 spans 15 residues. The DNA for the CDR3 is TGTGCCAGCAGCAACCCCGGGGGGGGGAAGAATGAGCAGTTCTTC. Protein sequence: CASSNPGGGKNEQFF.

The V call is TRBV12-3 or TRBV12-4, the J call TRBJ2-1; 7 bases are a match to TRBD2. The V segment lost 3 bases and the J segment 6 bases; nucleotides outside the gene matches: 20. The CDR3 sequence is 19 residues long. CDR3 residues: CASSLAGGIRSMWSNEQFF. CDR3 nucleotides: TGTGCCAGCAGTTTGGCCGGGGGGATTAGATCGATGTGGAGCAATGAGCAGTTCTTC.

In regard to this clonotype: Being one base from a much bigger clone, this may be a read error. CDR3 loop: CANSLDRGLPEAFF. The CDR3 bases are TGTGCCAACAGTCTCGACAGGGGTTTACCTGAAGCTTTCTTT. V gene TRBV6-2 or TRBV6-3 combines with J gene TRBJ1-1; TRBD1 matches at 8 bases. The germline V gene has CDR1 MNHEY and CDR2 SVGEGT. The CDR3 is 14 amino acids.

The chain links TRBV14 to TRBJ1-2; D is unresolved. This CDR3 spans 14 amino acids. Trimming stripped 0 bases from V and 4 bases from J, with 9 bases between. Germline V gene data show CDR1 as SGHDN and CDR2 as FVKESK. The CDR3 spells CASSQENVGYGYTF. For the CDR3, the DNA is TGTGCCAGCAGCCAAGAAAACGTGGGCTATGGCTACACCTTC.

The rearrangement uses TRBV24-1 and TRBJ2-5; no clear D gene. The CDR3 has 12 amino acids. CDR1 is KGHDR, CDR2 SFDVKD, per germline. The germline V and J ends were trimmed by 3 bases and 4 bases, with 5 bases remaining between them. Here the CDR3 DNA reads TGTGCCACCAGTGATGACGGAGAGACCCAGTACTTC. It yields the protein CATSDDGETQYF.

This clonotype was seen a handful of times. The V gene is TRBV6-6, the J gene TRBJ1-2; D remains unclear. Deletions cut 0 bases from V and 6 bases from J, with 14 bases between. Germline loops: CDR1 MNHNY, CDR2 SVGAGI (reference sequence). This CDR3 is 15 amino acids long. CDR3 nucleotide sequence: TGTGCCAGCAGTTACTCGGTGGCTTCGCGGCATGGCTACACCTTC. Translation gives CASSYSVASRHGYTF.

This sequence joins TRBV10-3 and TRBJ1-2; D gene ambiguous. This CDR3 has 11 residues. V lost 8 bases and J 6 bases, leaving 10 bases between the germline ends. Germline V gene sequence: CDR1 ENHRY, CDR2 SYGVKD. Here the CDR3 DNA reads TGTGCCATCCGGGAGGCGGATGGCTACACCTTC. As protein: CAIREADGYTF.

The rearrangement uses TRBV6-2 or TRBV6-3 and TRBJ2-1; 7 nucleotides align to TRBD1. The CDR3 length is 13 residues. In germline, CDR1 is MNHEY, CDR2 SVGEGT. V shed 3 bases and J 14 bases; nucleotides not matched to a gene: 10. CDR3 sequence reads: CASSYSVRQGKFF. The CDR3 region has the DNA TGTGCCAGCAGTTATTCAGTACGACAGGGCAAGTTCTTC.

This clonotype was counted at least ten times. This CDR3 is CASSWGQGKAYEQFF. CDR3 sequence (DNA): TGTGCCAGCAGCTGGGGACAGGGTAAAGCATATGAGCAGTTCTTC. The gene calls are TRBV7-9 and TRBJ2-1; 9 bases fit TRBD1. Looked up from germline, CDR1 is SEHNR and CDR2 is FQNEAQ (reference sequence). The CDR3 covers 15 residues. The V and J ends lost 4 bases and 8 bases, in that order; junction bases with no gene match: 9.

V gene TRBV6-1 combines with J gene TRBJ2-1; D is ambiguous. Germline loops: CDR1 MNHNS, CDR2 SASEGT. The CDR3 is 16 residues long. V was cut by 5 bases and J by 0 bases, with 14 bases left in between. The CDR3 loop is CASSTYPKSSYNEQFF. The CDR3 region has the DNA TGTGCCAGCAGTACATACCCGAAGAGCTCCTACAATGAGCAGTTCTTC.

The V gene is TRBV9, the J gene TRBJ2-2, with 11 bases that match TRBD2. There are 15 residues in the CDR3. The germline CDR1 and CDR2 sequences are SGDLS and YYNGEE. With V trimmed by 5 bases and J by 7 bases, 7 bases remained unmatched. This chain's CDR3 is CASSTSGGLVGELFF. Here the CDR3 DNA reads TGTGCCAGCAGTACTAGCGGGGGTTTGGTCGGGGAGCTGTTTTTT.

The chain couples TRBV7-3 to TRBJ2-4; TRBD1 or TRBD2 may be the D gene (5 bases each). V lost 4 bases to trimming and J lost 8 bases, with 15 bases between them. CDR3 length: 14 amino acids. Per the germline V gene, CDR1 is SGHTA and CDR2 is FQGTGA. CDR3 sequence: CASSSRDRYDIQYF. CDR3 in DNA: TGTGCCAGCAGCTCCCGGGACCGATATGACATTCAGTACTTC. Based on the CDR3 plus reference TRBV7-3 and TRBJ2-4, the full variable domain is GAGVSQTPSNKVTEKGKYVELRCDPISGHTALYWYRQSLGQGPEFLIYFQGTGAADDSGLPNDRFFAVRPEGSVSTLKIQRTERGDSAVYLCASSSRDRYDIQYFGAGTRLSVL.

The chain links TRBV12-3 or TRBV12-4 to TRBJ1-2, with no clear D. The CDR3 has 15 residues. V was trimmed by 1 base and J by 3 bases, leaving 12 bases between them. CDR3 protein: CASSLEGDPYYGYTF. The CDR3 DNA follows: TGTGCCAGCAGTTTAGAGGGTGATCCTTACTATGGCTACACCTTC.

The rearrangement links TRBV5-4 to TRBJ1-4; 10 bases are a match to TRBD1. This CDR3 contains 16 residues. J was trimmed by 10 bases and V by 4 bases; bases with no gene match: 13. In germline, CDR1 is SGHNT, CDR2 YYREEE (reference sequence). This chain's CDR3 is CASSIQPGQGKRKLFF. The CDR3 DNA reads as TGTGCCAGCAGCATACAACCGGGACAGGGGAAGAGAAAACTGTTTTTT.

For the CDR3, the DNA is TGTGCCAGCTCACTGTCCAGGACAGGCCGTAATTCACCCCTCCACTTT. Its protein product is CASSLSRTGRNSPLHF. The V and J genes are TRBV18 and TRBJ1-6, with 7 bases fitting TRBD1. V lost 4 bases to trimming and J lost 6 bases; unmatched junction nucleotides: 9. CDR3 length equals 16 residues. Germline-derived CDR1 and CDR2 are KGHSH and LQKENI.

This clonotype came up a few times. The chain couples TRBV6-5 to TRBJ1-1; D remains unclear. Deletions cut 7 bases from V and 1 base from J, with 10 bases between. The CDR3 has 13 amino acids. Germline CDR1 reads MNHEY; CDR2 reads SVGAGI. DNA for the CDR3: TGTGCCAGCAATATTGGTGGGAACACTGAAGCTTTCTTT. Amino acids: CASNIGGNTEAFF.

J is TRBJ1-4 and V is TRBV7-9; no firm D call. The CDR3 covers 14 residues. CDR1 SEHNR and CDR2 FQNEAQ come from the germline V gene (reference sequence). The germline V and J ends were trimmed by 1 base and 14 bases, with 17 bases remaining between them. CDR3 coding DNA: TGTGCCAGCAGCTTAGTCGCGGAGGGTCCTTATCTGTTTTTT. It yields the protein CASSLVAEGPYLFF.

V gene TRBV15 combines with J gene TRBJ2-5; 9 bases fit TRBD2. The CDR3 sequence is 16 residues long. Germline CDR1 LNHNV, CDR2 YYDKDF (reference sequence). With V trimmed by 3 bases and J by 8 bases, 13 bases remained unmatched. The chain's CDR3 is CATSRWRGGSDETQYF. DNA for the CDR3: TGTGCCACCAGCAGGTGGCGGGGGGGCTCCGATGAAACCCAGTACTTC.

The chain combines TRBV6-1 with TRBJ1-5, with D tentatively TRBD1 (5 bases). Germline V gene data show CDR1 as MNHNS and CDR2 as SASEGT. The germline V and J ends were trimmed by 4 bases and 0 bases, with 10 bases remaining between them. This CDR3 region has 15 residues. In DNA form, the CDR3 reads TGTGCCAGCAGTGGGGCAGGGTATAGCAATCAGCCCCAGCATTTT. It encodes CASSGAGYSNQPQHF.

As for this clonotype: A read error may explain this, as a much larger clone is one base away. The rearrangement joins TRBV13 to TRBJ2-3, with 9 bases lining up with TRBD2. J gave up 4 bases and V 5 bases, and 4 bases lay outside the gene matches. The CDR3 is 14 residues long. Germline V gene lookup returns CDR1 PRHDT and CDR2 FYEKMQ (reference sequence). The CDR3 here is CASSPRTSADTQYF. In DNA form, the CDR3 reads TGTGCCAGCAGCCCCCGGACTAGCGCAGATACGCAGTATTTT.

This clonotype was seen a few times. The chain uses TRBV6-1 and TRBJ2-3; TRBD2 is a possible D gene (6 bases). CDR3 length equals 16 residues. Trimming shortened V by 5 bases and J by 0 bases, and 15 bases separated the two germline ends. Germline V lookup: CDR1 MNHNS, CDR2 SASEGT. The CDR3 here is CASSFSGATSTDTQYF. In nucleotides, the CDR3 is TGTGCCAGCAGTTTTAGCGGAGCCACTAGCACAGATACGCAGTATTTT.

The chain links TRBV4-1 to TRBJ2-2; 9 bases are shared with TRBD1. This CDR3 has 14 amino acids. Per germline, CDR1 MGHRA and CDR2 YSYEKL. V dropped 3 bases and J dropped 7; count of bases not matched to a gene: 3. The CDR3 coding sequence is TGCGCCAGCAGCCAGGGACAGGGCGGCGGGGAGCTGTTTTTT. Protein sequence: CASSQGQGGGELFF.

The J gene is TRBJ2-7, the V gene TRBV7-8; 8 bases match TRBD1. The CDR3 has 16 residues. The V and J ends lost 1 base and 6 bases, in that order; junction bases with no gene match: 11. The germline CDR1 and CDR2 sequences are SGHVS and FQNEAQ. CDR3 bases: TGTGCCAGCAGCTTAGAGAGGACAGGGTGGCGGGGCGAGCAGTACTTC. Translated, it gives CASSLERTGWRGEQYF.

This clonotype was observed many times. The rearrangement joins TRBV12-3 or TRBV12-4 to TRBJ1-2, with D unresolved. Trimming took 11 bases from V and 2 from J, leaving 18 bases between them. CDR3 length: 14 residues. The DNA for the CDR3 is TGTGCCTCCCGTTCGGCAGACCACAACTATGGCTACACCTTC. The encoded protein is CASRSADHNYGYTF.

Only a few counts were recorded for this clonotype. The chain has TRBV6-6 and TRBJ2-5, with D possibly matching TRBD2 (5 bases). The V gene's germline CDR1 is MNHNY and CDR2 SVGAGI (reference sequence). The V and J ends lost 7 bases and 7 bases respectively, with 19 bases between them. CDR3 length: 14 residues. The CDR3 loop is CASTLEVGQWTQYF. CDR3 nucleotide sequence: TGTGCCAGCACCTTGGAGGTGGGCCAGTGGACCCAGTACTTC.

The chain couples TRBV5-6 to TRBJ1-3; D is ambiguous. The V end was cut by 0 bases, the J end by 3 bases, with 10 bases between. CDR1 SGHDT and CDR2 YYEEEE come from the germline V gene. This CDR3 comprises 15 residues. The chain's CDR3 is CASSLAWEYGNTIYF. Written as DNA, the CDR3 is TGTGCCAGCAGCTTGGCTTGGGAATATGGAAACACCATATATTTT.

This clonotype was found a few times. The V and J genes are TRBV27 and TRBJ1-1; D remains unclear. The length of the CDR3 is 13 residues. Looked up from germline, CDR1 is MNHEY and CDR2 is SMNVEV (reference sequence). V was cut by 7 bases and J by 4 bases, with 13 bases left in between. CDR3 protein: CASTGDEGTEAFF. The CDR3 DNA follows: TGTGCCAGCACGGGAGACGAGGGCACTGAAGCTTTCTTT.

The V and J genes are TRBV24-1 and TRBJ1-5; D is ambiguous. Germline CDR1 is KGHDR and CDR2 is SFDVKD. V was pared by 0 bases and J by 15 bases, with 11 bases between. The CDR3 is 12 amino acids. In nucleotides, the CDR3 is TGTGCCACCAGTGATTTGGGCTGGGATATGCATTTT. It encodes CATSDLGWDMHF.